Detailed here is one TCR beta chain. Antigen specificity is unknown. This sample was included in a study of cytomegalovirus exposure and HLA in healthy donors. Turning to the study itself: Of the donors genotyped, a few hundred in all, less than 90% fell in the Caucasian-associated ancestry cluster.

Both 60 Vbeta primers and 13 Jbeta primers went into the PCR. TCRdb's table, derived via immunoSEQ multiplex PCR, lists solely in-frame clones and lacks some. The sample consists of 180,000 or so clones, under 85% of them appearing once. Study results and caveats: Researchers catalogued 160 or so TCR beta chains as cytomegalovirus-associated. A reported reduction in N-insertions relative to the approximately 600-donor mean was seen in an Asian-associated ancestry cluster in a later analysis.

The germline CDR1 and CDR2 sequences are SGHDT and YYEEEE. The CDR3 consists of 14 residues. Trimming removed 6 bases at V and 1 base at J, with 12 bases between. The chain carries TRBV5-6 and TRBJ2-3; no firm D call. This clonotype originated in a human donor in good health. Sequencing used PBMCs. The CDR3 is CASNWSFCTDTQYF. Written as DNA, the CDR3 is TGTGCCAGCAACTGGTCTTTTTGCACAGATACGCAGTATTTT.